The rows below give T cell receptor beta chains drawn from one sample of a study of early T cells in non-severe SARS-CoV-2 infection. TCRdb itself ran the 5' RACE reads through MiXCR, one entry per CDR3 protein. The table includes about 66,000 distinct CDR3 sequences, approximately 8.3% detected once. Material for sequencing was whole blood. These receptor sequences come from an adult who was a healthcare worker with PCR-confirmed SARS-CoV-2 infection or an uninfected control (not recorded which). Each CDR3 is given with its conserved first and last residue. D genes are given only for firm matches. Size is omitted from some rows. Given values are once, few, many or a class for expanded clones.

j_call | clone_size | d_call | v_call | cdr3_aa | cdr3_nt
TRBJ2-5 | - | - | TRBV29-1 | CSAEKETQYF | TGCAGCGCTGAAAAGGAGACCCAGTACTTC
TRBJ2-3 | many | - | TRBV4-1 | CASSQERQPRTDTQYF | TGCGCCAGCAGCCAAGAAAGGCAGCCCAGGACAGATACGCAGTATTTT
TRBJ1-1 | few | TRBD1 | TRBV7-9 | CASRNSDRGGGEAFF | TGTGCCAGCAGGAACTCGGACAGGGGCGGCGGTGAAGCTTTCTTT
TRBJ2-5 | - | TRBD1 | TRBV7-3 | CASSLSGTGGETQYF | TGTGCCAGCAGCTTGTCCGGGACAGGGGGCGAGACCCAGTACTTC
TRBJ2-3 | - | TRBD1 | TRBV5-5 | CASSGPDRGIDTQYF | TGTGCCAGCAGCGGGCCGGACAGGGGGATAGATACGCAGTATTTT
TRBJ1-4 | few | - | TRBV7-9 | CASSSWDEKLFF | TGTGCCAGCAGCAGTTGGGATGAAAAACTGTTTTTT
TRBJ1-5 | few | - | TRBV4-3 | CASSQGHLEPQHF | TGCGCCAGCAGCCAGGGGCATTTGGAGCCCCAGCATTTT
TRBJ2-5 | - | - | TRBV20-1 | CSARELGRGETQYF | TGCAGTGCTAGAGAACTCGGGCGGGGAGAGACCCAGTACTTC
TRBJ1-2 | few | - | TRBV2 | CASRPSLGTNYGYTF | TGTGCCAGCAGGCCAAGTTTAGGGACTAACTATGGCTACACCTTC
TRBJ1-2 | many | TRBD1 | TRBV12-3/TRBV12-4 | CASRRDSSNYGYTF | TGTGCCAGCAGACGGGACAGTTCTAACTATGGCTACACCTTC
TRBJ2-5 | - | - | TRBV7-3 | CASSLTGFVETQYF | TGTGCCAGCAGCTTAACGGGGTTCGTGGAGACCCAGTACTTC
TRBJ2-2 | - | TRBD2 | TRBV20-1 | CSASTGTSGSWGELFF | TGCAGTGCTAGTACGGGGACTAGCGGGAGTTGGGGGGAGCTGTTTTTT
TRBJ1-2 | many | - | TRBV20-1 | CSARDYRIYGYTF | TGCAGTGCTAGAGATTATCGGATCTATGGCTACACCTTC
TRBJ1-2 | few | - | TRBV5-1 | CASSLGTVGSYGYTF | TGCGCCAGCAGCTTGGGGACTGTCGGGAGTTATGGCTACACCTTC
TRBJ2-3 | few | TRBD2 | TRBV7-3 | CASSPFSGRAGDTQYF | TGTGCCAGCAGCCCGTTTAGCGGGAGAGCTGGGGATACGCAGTATTTT
TRBJ2-3 | - | TRBD1 | TRBV11-2 | CASRRTGELHTQYF | TGTGCCAGCAGAAGGACAGGGGAGTTGCATACGCAGTATTTT
TRBJ1-2 | many | TRBD1 | TRBV4-3 | CASSQEVGRGLGNYGYTF | TGCGCCAGCAGCCAAGAAGTGGGGAGGGGGCTAGGTAACTATGGCTACACCTTC
TRBJ1-2 | - | TRBD1 | TRBV12-3/TRBV12-4 | CASSHNRGSYGYTF | TGTGCCAGCAGTCACAACAGGGGTAGTTATGGCTACACCTTC
TRBJ2-1 | many | TRBD2 | TRBV7-2 | CASSLPSGGSVEQFF | TGTGCCAGCAGCTTACCCAGCGGGGGATCGGTTGAGCAGTTCTTC
TRBJ2-7 | - | - | TRBV20-1 | CSASPAGAPTYEQYF | TGCAGTGCTAGCCCCGCGGGGGCTCCGACCTACGAGCAGTACTTC
TRBJ2-3 | few | TRBD2 | TRBV10-3 | CAISGLADTDTQYF | TGTGCCATCAGTGGGCTAGCGGACACAGATACGCAGTATTTT
TRBJ2-7 | few | TRBD1 | TRBV5-6 | CASSLVDRWAYEQYF | TGTGCCAGCAGCTTGGTGGACAGGTGGGCCTACGAGCAGTACTTC
TRBJ1-6 | - | - | TRBV27 | CASSFNRNSPLHF | TGTGCCAGCAGTTTTAATAGGAATTCACCCCTCCACTTT
TRBJ2-1 | many | - | TRBV20-1 | CSAPGPTEQFF | TGCAGTGCTCCGGGCCCCACTGAGCAGTTCTTC
TRBJ1-1 | few | - | TRBV30 | CAWTTTETMNTEAFF | TGTGCCTGGACCACGACAGAAACTATGAACACTGAAGCTTTCTTT
TRBJ2-2 | few | TRBD2 | TRBV20-1 | CSARTSGNTGELFF | TGCAGTGCTAGGACTAGCGGGAACACCGGGGAGCTGTTTTTT
TRBJ2-3 | many | - | TRBV20-1 | CSAREGWASTDTQYF | TGCAGTGCTAGAGAAGGCTGGGCTAGCACAGATACGCAGTATTTT
TRBJ1-2 | many | TRBD1 | TRBV18 | CASSGQGIDNYGYTF | TGTGCCAGCTCAGGACAGGGGATCGATAACTATGGCTACACCTTC
TRBJ2-4 | few | - | TRBV20-1 | CSAGDLYEVAKNIQYF | TGCAGTGCTGGGGACCTTTACGAGGTAGCCAAAAACATTCAGTACTTC
TRBJ2-7 | few | TRBD2 | TRBV12-3/TRBV12-4 | CASRLAGGRSYEQYF | TGTGCCAGCAGGCTAGCGGGAGGCCGCTCCTACGAGCAGTACTTC
TRBJ2-1 | many | - | TRBV7-3 | CASSSHWAPEQFF | TGTGCCAGCAGCTCTCATTGGGCTCCTGAGCAGTTCTTC
TRBJ2-5 | few | TRBD2 | TRBV20-1 | CSASVGTSRVIGQETQYF | TGCAGTGCTAGTGTCGGGACTAGCAGAGTTATTGGACAAGAGACCCAGTACTTC
TRBJ2-7 | - | - | TRBV29-1 | CSVVEPVHEQYF | TGCAGCGTTGTAGAGCCAGTCCACGAGCAGTACTTC
TRBJ2-7 | - | TRBD2 | TRBV5-4 | CASSKSGRSSYEQYF | TGTGCCAGCAGTAAGAGCGGGAGGTCGTCCTACGAGCAGTACTTC
TRBJ1-4 | once | - | TRBV10-2 | CASSEFFRATNEKLFF | TGTGCCAGCAGTGAATTTTTCAGGGCGACTAATGAAAAACTGTTTTTT
TRBJ1-5 | many | - | TRBV12-3/TRBV12-4 | CASSSTQRGQPQHF | TGTGCCAGCAGTTCGACGCAGAGGGGTCAGCCCCAGCATTTT
TRBJ2-7 | few | TRBD2 | TRBV5-8 | CASSLLAGAHEQYF | TGTGCCAGCAGCTTGCTAGCGGGAGCCCACGAGCAGTACTTC
TRBJ2-7 | - | - | TRBV6-1 | CASSARGGNYEQYF | TGTGCCAGCAGTGCACGAGGGGGAAACTACGAGCAGTACTTC
TRBJ2-7 | many | - | TRBV28 | CASSLPDSLLVEQYF | TGTGCCAGCAGTTTGCCGGACAGTCTGTTGGTGGAGCAGTACTTC
TRBJ2-1 | - | - | TRBV4-1 | CASSRHLDNEQFF | TGCGCCAGCAGCCGCCACCTAGACAATGAGCAGTTCTTC
TRBJ2-3 | - | TRBD2 | TRBV30 | CAWIRTSGSTDTQYF | TGTGCCTGGATCCGAACTAGCGGGAGCACAGATACGCAGTATTTT
TRBJ2-7 | many | - | TRBV27 | CASSLRAGYEQYF | TGTGCCAGCAGTTTAAGGGCCGGTTACGAGCAGTACTTC
TRBJ2-2 | few | - | TRBV4-2 | CASSQPPGQVSTTNTGELFF | TGTGCCAGCAGCCAACCTCCGGGACAAGTTAGTACTACGAACACCGGGGAGCTGTTTTTT
TRBJ2-3 | many | - | TRBV7-2 | CASSPRGKVTDTQYF | TGTGCCAGCAGCCCGCGGGGCAAGGTCACAGATACGCAGTATTTT
TRBJ2-1 | few | - | TRBV7-2 | CASTFDALWDEQFF | TGTGCCAGCACTTTTGACGCACTCTGGGATGAGCAGTTCTTC
TRBJ2-7 | - | - | TRBV5-1 | CASSTREMDEQYF | TGCGCCAGCAGCACCCGGGAGATGGACGAGCAGTACTTC
TRBJ1-2 | many | - | TRBV20-1 | CSASPQDYGYTF | TGCAGTGCTAGCCCCCAGGACTATGGCTACACCTTC
TRBJ1-1 | many | - | TRBV7-6 | CASSRGRGGTEAFF | TGTGCCAGCAGCCGAGGTCGGGGTGGCACTGAAGCTTTCTTT
TRBJ2-5 | few | - | TRBV6-2/TRBV6-3 | CASSSYVQFQETQYF | TGTGCCAGCAGTTCTTACGTGCAGTTCCAAGAGACCCAGTACTTC
TRBJ1-5 | once | - | TRBV6-1 | CASNDGRADQPQHF | TGTGCCAGCAATGATGGCAGGGCGGATCAGCCCCAGCATTTT
TRBJ2-3 | few | TRBD2 | TRBV7-3 | CASSPKGTSGIRDTQYF | TGTGCCAGCAGCCCAAAGGGGACTAGCGGGATACGTGATACGCAGTATTTT
TRBJ1-2 | - | - | TRBV3-1 | CASSPSAYRGFGYTF | TGTGCCAGCAGTCCATCAGCGTACCGGGGCTTTGGCTACACCTTC
TRBJ1-1 | - | - | TRBV11-2 | CASSLGGVGERNTEAFF | TGTGCCAGCAGCTTGGGAGGGGTCGGAGAGCGTAACACTGAAGCTTTCTTT
TRBJ2-7 | few | TRBD1 | TRBV19 | CASSPAQGPLYEQYF | TGTGCCAGTAGCCCAGCACAGGGGCCTCTATACGAGCAGTACTTC